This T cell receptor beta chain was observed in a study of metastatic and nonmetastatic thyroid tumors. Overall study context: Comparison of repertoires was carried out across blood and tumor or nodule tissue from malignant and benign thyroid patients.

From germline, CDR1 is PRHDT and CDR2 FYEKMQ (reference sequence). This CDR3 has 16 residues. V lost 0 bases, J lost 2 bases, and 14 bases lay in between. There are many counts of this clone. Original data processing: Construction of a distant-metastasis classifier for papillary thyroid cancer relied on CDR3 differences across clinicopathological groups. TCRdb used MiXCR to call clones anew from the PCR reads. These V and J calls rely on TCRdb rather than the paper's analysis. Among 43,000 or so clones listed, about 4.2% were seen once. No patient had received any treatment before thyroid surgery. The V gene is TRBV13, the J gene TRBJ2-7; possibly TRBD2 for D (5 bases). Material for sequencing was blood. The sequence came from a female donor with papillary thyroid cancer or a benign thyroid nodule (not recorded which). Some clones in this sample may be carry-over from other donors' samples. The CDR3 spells CASSLGSRESPYEQYF. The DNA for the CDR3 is TGTGCCAGCAGCTTAGGCAGTCGGGAATCGCCCTACGAGCAGTACTTC. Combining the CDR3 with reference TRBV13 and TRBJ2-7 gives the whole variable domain AAGVIQSPRHLIKEKRETATLKCYPIPRHDTVYWYQQGPGQDPQFLISFYEKMQSDKGSIPDRFSAQQFSDYHSELNMSSLELGDSALYFCASSLGSRESPYEQYFGPGTRLTVT.